Listed here are 4 T cell receptor beta chains from one sample, sequenced in a study of metastatic and nonmetastatic thyroid tumors. TCRdb re-clonotyped the PCR reads through MiXCR. The sample has fewer than 35,000 clones, 25% to 35% seen once. Patients had received no treatment of any kind before thyroid surgery. Sequencing used blood. These receptors originate from a female donor with papillary thyroid cancer or a benign thyroid nodule (not recorded which). Some clones in this sample may be carry-over from other donors' samples.

This clone was observed many times. Given a much more abundant clone one base away, this may be a read error. The sample holds other DNA sequences that translate to the same CDR3. The V call is TRBV2, the J call TRBJ1-2; D not certain. The V and J ends lost 0 bases and 8 bases respectively, with 10 bases between them. This CDR3 has 13 amino acids. Germline V gives CDR1 SNHLY, CDR2 FYNNEI. CDR3 sequence (DNA): TGTGCCAGCAGTGAAGCGCGGGGATACGGCTACACCTTC. Its protein product is CASSEARGYGYTF.

This clone was seen many times. The chain links TRBV19 to TRBJ2-3; D is tentatively TRBD1 or TRBD2 (5 bases each). The CDR3 has 14 residues. Trimming took 4 bases from V and 5 from J, leaving 13 bases between them. Germline CDR1 is LNHDA and CDR2 is SQIVND (reference sequence). The chain's CDR3 is CASSTGRLRDTQYF. As DNA, the CDR3 is TGTGCCAGTAGTACGGGGCGTTTGAGAGATACGCAGTATTTT.

For this clone: One junction end disagrees with the germline gene, perhaps due to a read error. The chain joins TRBV6-2 or TRBV6-3 to TRBJ2-7, with D hard to call. Germline CDR1 reads MNHEY; CDR2 reads SVGEGT. This CDR3 is built from 16 residues. CDR3 protein: CASSYSTYLGSYEQYF. CDR3 coding DNA: TGTGCCAGCAGTTACTCGACGTACCTAGGATCCTACGAGCAATACTTC.

This clone is termed medium-sized. V and J are TRBV7-8 and TRBJ2-7, with D perhaps assigned TRBD1 or TRBD2 (5 bases each). The CDR3 is made up of 14 amino acids. CDR1 is SGHVS and CDR2 is FQNEAQ in the germline V gene. The V gene lost 5 bases and the J gene lost 7 bases, with 18 bases spanning the gap. In DNA form, the CDR3 reads TGTGCCAGCAGCGCAACCGGGACCCCGCGGGAGCAGTACTTC. It translates to CASSATGTPREQYF.